This TCR beta chain is drawn from a study of OX40 agonist ivuxolimab in advanced cancers. The CDR3 has 11 residues. V gave up 10 bases and J gave up 1 base, with 7 bases separating them. Germline CDR1 ENHRY, CDR2 SYGVKD. Generated by immunoSEQ multiplex PCR, the TCRdb table keeps only in-frame clones and is missing some. This table holds roughly 20,000 clones, about 81% found once. The sequences come from CD4+ or CD8+ T cells sorted from blood, collected in a trial of the OX40 agonist ivuxolimab. The sequence was collected from an adult with an advanced solid tumor such as melanoma, head and neck, liver or kidney cancer. The rearrangement links TRBV10-3 to TRBJ1-1; D may be TRBD1 (6 bases). The CDR3 DNA sequence: TGTGCCACACAGGGGAACACTGAAGCTTTCTTT. Translating it yields CATQGNTEAFF.